Below, one T cell receptor (beta chain) is given with its context. The sample comes from a study of blood T cell repertoires in COVID-19. Across the whole study: Samples representing acute and convalescent COVID-19 were sourced from the United States, Italy and Spain. PBMCs, B-cell-depleted T cells, or T cells provided the cDNA or gDNA that made up the material.

Per the study methods: Amplification from reference gene primers served as the basis for estimated nucleated cell counts. Clones were read by immunoSEQ multiplex PCR, and TCRdb kept only the in-frame ones, dropping some. The V and J calls and clone size are taken from that table; D and trimming were inferred from the DNA. The sample consists of around 150,000 clones, more than 80% of them appearing once. Germline loops: CDR1 SGHKS, CDR2 YYEKEE (reference sequence). There are 15 residues in the CDR3. Trimming took off 2 bases at V and 6 bases at J, with 15 bases between the two ends. The sequencing sample was made of peripheral blood. The V and J genes are TRBV5-5 and TRBJ2-1; D is perhaps TRBD2 (6 bases). The sequence derives from a human donor in a cohort sampled during active COVID-19. CDR3 amino acids: CASSFGGAVGNEQFF. The CDR3 bases are TGTGCCAGCAGCTTTGGCGGGGCGGTGGGCAATGAGCAGTTCTTC. Complete variable domain (other parts from reference TRBV5-5 and TRBJ2-1): DAGVTQSPTHLIKTRGQQVTLRCSPISGHKSVSWYQQVLGQGPQFIFQYYEKEERGRGNFPDRFSARQFPNYSSELNVNALLLGDSALYLCASSFGGAVGNEQFFGPGTRLTVL.